Listed below are T cell receptor beta chains from one sample, sequenced in a study of cytomegalovirus exposure and HLA in healthy donors. Data came from immunoSEQ multiplex PCR; TCRdb stores just in-frame clones and leaves some out. The profile covers 170,000 or so clones, with about 80% appearing a single time and approximately 1.5% taken by the ten largest. The sequencing sample was made of PBMCs. The receptors were sampled from a woman aged 25-40 years in good health and CMV-seropositive. CDR3s include the opening cysteine and the closing phenylalanine or tryptophan. The D gene is left open where the match is weak. Only some rows state a clone size, as once, few, many or a class for expanded clones.

>TRBJ2-7|TRBV2|NA|NA
TGTGCCAGCAGTGAAGCAGGTTGGGGACAACCTCGGAGCGAGCAGTACTTC
CASSEAGWGQPRSEQYF
>TRBJ2-2|TRBV4-3|TRBD1|NA
TGCGCCAGCAGCCCAAATAACCGGGACAGGGTGTACACCGGGGAGCTGTTTTTT
CASSPNNRDRVYTGELFF
>TRBJ2-1|TRBV6-6|NA|few
TGTGCCAGCAGTTACTCTAGCGATAACTACAATGAGCAGTTCTTC
CASSYSSDNYNEQFF
>TRBJ2-1|TRBV5-1|NA|NA
TGCGCCAGCAGCTTGGAGGGACTTCAAAATGAGCAGTTCTTC
CASSLEGLQNEQFF
>TRBJ1-3|TRBV28|NA|NA
TGTGCTAGCAGTCCCTGGGGCTACTCTGGAAACACCATATATTTT
CASSPWGYSGNTIYF
>TRBJ2-1|TRBV28|NA|once
TGTGCCAGCAGTTTAGGCGGGACGATATATGAGCAGTTCTTC
CASSLGGTIYEQFF
>TRBJ2-3|TRBV6-1|TRBD2|NA
TGTGCCAGCAGTGAAGCGGGGAGGGCGCGTACGCAGTATTTT
CASSEAGRARTQYF
>TRBJ1-1|TRBV10-3|TRBD1|NA
TGTGCCATCAGTGTCACAGGGGTGGACACTGAAGCTTTCTTT
CAISVTGVDTEAFF
>TRBJ2-5|TRBV14|NA|NA
TGTGCCAGCAGCCAAGATACCAGGGCCTGGAACTTC
CASSQDTRAWNF
>TRBJ2-1|TRBV28|NA|once
TGTGCCAGCAGTTCCGCTAATGGGCGGGGGCTCACCTGGGATGAGCAGTTCTTC
CASSSANGRGLTWDEQFF
>TRBJ1-1|TRBV7-3|TRBD1|NA
TGTGCCAGCAGCCAAGACAGGGCCAACACTGAAGCTTTCTTT
CASSQDRANTEAFF
>TRBJ1-4|TRBV4-1|NA|NA
TGCGCCAGCAGCCAAGGCTGGACTGGCGCAACTAATGAAAAACTGTTTTTT
CASSQGWTGATNEKLFF
>TRBJ2-3|TRBV27|TRBD2|NA
TGTGCCAGCAGTCTAGGAGCGGGAGGGCTCAAAGATACGCAGTATTTT
CASSLGAGGLKDTQYF
>TRBJ2-7|TRBV28|TRBD2|NA
TGTGCCAGCAGAACCCGGGGGGGAGGCGAGCAGTACTTC
CASRTRGGGEQYF
>TRBJ1-2|TRBV5-6|TRBD1|NA
TGTGCCAGCAACGAACAGGGGTCCCTCGGCTTTGGCTACACCTTC
CASNEQGSLGFGYTF
>TRBJ2-1|TRBV4-1|TRBD2|NA
TGCGCCAGCAGCCAACAGACTAGCGGGGCTTACAATGAGCAGTTCTTC
CASSQQTSGAYNEQFF
>TRBJ1-1|TRBV27|NA|NA
TGTGCCAGCAGTTTTGGAGGGAACACTGAAGCTTTCTTT
CASSFGGNTEAFF
>TRBJ2-1|TRBV5-1|NA|NA
TGCGCCAGCAGCCCCGGGTCTAGCTATGAGCAGTTCTTC
CASSPGSSYEQFF
>TRBJ2-1|TRBV19|NA|NA
TGTGCCAGTACTCGACGAGGTGGGGGGAACAATGAGCAGTTCTTC
CASTRRGGGNNEQFF
>TRBJ1-1|TRBV6-1|TRBD1|few
TGTGCCAGCAGGCCCCAGGAGAGGGGGCCGGGAGCTTTCTTT
CASRPQERGPGAFF
>TRBJ2-7|TRBV2|TRBD2|NA
TGTGCCAGCAGTCCCGGGGGTAGCGGGGAGCAGTACTTC
CASSPGGSGEQYF
>TRBJ2-7|TRBV5-1|NA|NA
TGCGCCAGCAGCTTAGCAGCGAGCTCCTACGAGCAGTACTTC
CASSLAASSYEQYF
>TRBJ1-1|TRBV5-8|NA|few
TGTGCCAGCAGCTTGGAACTTCCTGGTCACACTGAAGCTTTCTTT
CASSLELPGHTEAFF
>TRBJ2-7|TRBV27|TRBD2|NA
TGTGCCAGCAGTCCCACCCTGGTAGCGGGAGACCTCTACGAGCAGTACTTC
CASSPTLVAGDLYEQYF
>TRBJ1-3|TRBV5-1|NA|NA
TGCGCCAGCAGAGACGGACTCAGCTCTGGAAACACCATATATTTT
CASRDGLSSGNTIYF
>TRBJ1-1|TRBV6-1|NA|once
TGTGCCAGCAGGCCAACTCTCGGGGGGGAAACTGAAGCTTTCTTT
CASRPTLGGETEAFF
>TRBJ1-1|TRBV6-5|NA|NA
TGTGCCAGCAGTAGAATCCCGTCGGGGGGAGCTTTCTTT
CASSRIPSGGAFF
>TRBJ2-7|TRBV28|NA|NA
TGTGCCAGCAGGATGGAGGGCGGGGCCTACGAGCAGTACTTC
CASRMEGGAYEQYF
>TRBJ2-7|TRBV5-1|TRBD1|once
TGCGCCAGCAGCTTGGATGGGACAGGGAGTTACGAGCAGTACTTC
CASSLDGTGSYEQYF
>TRBJ2-1|TRBV6-1|TRBD2|NA
TGTGCCAGCAGTAGCCGGGGGGGGCCCGGGGAGCAGTTCTTC
CASSSRGGPGEQFF
>TRBJ1-2|TRBV19|NA|NA
TGTGCCAGTAGTTACAGGGAGTGGGGCTACACCTTC
CASSYREWGYTF
>TRBJ2-1|TRBV10-3|TRBD1|few
TGTGCCATCAGTGAGTCGACAGGGGGGAACAATGAGCAGTTCTTC
CAISESTGGNNEQFF
>TRBJ2-1|TRBV30|TRBD2|NA
TGTGCCTGTCTAGGCCTCGGGGGGAACTACAATGAGCAGTTCTTC
CACLGLGGNYNEQFF
>TRBJ2-7|TRBV20-1|NA|few
TGCAGTGCTAGACTAATCAACGAGCAGTACTTC
CSARLINEQYF
>TRBJ1-3|TRBV28|TRBD1|NA
TGTGCCAGCAGTGGGGACGGGACAGCTGGAAACACCATATATTTT
CASSGDGTAGNTIYF
>TRBJ1-1|TRBV30|NA|NA
TGTGCCTGGAGTTTTGGGGGAGGCACTGAAGCTTTCTTT
CAWSFGGGTEAFF
>TRBJ2-7|TRBV2|TRBD2|few
TGTGCCAGCGGTTCGTACGGGGGGTACGAGCAGTACTTC
CASGSYGGYEQYF
>TRBJ2-2|TRBV6-1|NA|NA
TGTGCCAGCAGTGTAATGATAGCGAACACCGGGGAGCTGTTTTTT
CASSVMIANTGELFF
>TRBJ2-2|TRBV7-2|NA|NA
TGTGCCAGCAGCTTATATAGCGCTGCCGGGGAGCTGTTTTTT
CASSLYSAAGELFF
>TRBJ1-2|TRBV5-1|TRBD1|NA
TGCGCCAGCAGCCTATTGACAGGGGGCGCGGGTGGCTACACCTTC
CASSLLTGGAGGYTF